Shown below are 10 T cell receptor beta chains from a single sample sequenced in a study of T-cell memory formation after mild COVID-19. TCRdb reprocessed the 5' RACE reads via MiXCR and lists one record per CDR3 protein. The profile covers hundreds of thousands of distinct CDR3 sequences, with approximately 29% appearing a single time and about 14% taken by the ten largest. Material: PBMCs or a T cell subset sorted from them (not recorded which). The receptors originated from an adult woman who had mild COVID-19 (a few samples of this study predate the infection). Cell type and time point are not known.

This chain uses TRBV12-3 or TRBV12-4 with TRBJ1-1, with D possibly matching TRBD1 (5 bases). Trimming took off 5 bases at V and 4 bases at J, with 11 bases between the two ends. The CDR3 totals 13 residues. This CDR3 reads CASSPQGVTEAFF. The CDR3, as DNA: TGTGCCAGCAGTCCACAAGGGGTCACTGAAGCTTTCTTT.

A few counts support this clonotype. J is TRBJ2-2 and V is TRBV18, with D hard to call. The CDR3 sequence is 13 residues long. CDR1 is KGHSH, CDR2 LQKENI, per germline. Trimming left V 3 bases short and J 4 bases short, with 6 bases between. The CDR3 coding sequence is TGTGCCAGCTCACCGTCGACCACCGGGGAGCTGTTTTTT. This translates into CASSPSTTGELFF.

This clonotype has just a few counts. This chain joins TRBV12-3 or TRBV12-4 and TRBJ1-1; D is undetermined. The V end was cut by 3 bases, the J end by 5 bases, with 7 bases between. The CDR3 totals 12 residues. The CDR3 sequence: CASSFKGTEAFF. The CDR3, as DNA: TGTGCCAGCAGTTTTAAGGGTACTGAAGCTTTCTTT.

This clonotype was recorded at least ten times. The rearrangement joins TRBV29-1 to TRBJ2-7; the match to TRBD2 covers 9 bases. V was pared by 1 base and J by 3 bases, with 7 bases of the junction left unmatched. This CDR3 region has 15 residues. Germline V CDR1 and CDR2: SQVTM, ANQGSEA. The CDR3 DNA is TGCAGCGTTGAAGCGGCTAGCGGGAACCTCTACGAGCAGTACTTC. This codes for CSVEAASGNLYEQYF.

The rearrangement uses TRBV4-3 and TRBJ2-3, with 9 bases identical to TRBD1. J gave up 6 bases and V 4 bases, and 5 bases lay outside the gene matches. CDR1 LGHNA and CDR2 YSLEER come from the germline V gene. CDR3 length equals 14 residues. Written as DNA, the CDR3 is TGCGCCAGCAGCCCGGGACAGGGTGGGGATACGCAGTATTTT. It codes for CASSPGQGGDTQYF.

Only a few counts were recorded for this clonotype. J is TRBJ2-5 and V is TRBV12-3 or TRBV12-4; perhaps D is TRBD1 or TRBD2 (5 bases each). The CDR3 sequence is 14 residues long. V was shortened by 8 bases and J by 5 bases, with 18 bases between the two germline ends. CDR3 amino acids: CASAILGVRETQYF. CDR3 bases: TGTGCCAGCGCGATATTGGGGGTCAGGGAGACCCAGTACTTC.

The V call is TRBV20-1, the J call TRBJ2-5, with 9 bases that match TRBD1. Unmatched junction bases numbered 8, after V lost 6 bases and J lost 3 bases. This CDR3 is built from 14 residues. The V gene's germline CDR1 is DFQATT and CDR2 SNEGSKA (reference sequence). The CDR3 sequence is CSAGDRARKETQYF. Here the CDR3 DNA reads TGCAGTGCCGGGGACAGGGCCCGAAAAGAGACCCAGTACTTC.

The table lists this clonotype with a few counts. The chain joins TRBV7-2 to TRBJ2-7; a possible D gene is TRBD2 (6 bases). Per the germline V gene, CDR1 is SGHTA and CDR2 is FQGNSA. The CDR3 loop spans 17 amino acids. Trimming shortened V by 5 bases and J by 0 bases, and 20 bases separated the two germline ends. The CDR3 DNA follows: TGTGCCAGCAGCCCACCCTGGGGCGGGAACCTCTCCTACGAGCAGTACTTC. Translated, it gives CASSPPWGGNLSYEQYF. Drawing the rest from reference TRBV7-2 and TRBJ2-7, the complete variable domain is GAGVSQSPSNKVTEKGKDVELRCDPISGHTALYWYRQSLGQGLEFLIYFQGNSAPDKSGLPSDRFSAERTGGSVSTLTIQRTQQEDSAVYLCASSPPWGGNLSYEQYFGPGTRLTVT.

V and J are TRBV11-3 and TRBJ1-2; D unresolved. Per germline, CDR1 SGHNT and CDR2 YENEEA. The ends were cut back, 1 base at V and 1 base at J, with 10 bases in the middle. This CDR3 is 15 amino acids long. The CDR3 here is CASSLGGRLNYGYTF. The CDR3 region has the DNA TGTGCCAGCAGCTTAGGCGGACGGCTTAACTATGGCTACACCTTC.

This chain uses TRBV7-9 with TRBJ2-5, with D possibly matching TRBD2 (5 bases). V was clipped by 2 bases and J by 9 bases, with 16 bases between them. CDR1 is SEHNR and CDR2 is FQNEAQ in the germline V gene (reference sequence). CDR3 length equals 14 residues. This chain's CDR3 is CASSLKAILGAQYF. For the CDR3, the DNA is TGTGCCAGCAGCTTAAAGGCAATTCTCGGGGCCCAGTACTTC.